This T cell receptor beta chain stems from a study of identical twins. Study conclusions and caveats: Its conclusions, products of cross-sectional statistical analysis, did not come from following the same donors. Within beta out-of-frame sequences, the excess sharing observed between twins was weaker. Insertions were reduced in abundant cord blood beta clonotypes but not in memory repertoires.

Among all donors, each was a healthy Caucasian. A word on this clonotype: The antigen remains undetermined.

CDR1 and CDR2 from the germline V gene are MDHEN and SYDVKM. V was pared by 4 bases and J by 8 bases, with 18 bases of the junction left unmatched. There are 18 residues in the CDR3. TCRdb called the 5' RACE reads again in MiXCR, with one record for every CDR3 protein. The sample lists about 660,000 distinct CDR3 sequences, 8.6% occurring once. A further study also used this sample, focusing on yellow fever vaccine responses in identical twins.

The chain has TRBV28 and TRBJ1-2; 11 nucleotides align to TRBD1. The clonotype was recovered from a woman aged 18-30 years in good health. The specimen sequenced was PBMCs. CDR3 amino acids: CASSSNLPGTGGVWGYTF. CDR3 coding DNA: TGTGCCAGCAGTTCTAACCTTCCCGGGACAGGGGGAGTGTGGGGCTACACCTTC.